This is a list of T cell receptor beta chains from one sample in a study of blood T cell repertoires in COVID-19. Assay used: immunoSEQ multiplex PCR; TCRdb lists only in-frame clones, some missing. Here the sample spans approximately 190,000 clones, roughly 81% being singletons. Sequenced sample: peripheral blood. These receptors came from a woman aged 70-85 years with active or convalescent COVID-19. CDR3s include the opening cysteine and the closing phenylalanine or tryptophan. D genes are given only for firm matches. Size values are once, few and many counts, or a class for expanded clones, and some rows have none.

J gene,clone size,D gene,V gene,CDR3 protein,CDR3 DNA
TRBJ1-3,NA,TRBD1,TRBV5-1,CASSLDRASSGNTIYF,TGCGCCAGCAGCCTGGACAGGGCCAGCTCTGGAAACACCATATATTTT
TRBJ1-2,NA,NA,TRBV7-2,CASSLGSGGGGGYTF,TGTGCCAGCAGCTTAGGTTCTGGAGGGGGGGGTGGCTACACCTTC
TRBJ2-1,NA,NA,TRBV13,CATIIPRNNEQFF,TGTGCCACCATAATTCCTAGGAACAATGAGCAGTTCTTC
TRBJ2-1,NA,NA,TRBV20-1,CSVPGGFF,TGCAGTGTTCCCGGGGGGTTCTTC
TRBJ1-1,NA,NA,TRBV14,CASSRTANTEAFF,TGTGCCAGCAGCCGGACAGCGAACACTGAAGCTTTCTTT
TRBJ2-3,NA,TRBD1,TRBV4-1,CASSQFPGGLTDTQYF,TGCGCCAGCAGCCAATTCCCAGGGGGCCTGACAGATACGCAGTATTTT
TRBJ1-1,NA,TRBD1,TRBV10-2,CASLTAGTGVPEAFF,TGCGCCAGCCTCACTGCCGGGACAGGGGTCCCTGAAGCTTTCTTT
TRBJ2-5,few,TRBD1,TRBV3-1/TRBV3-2,CASSRPTGGWETQYF,TGTGCCAGCAGCCGACCGACAGGGGGCTGGGAGACCCAGTACTTC
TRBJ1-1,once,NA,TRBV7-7,CASSAGQNTEAFF,TGTGCCAGCAGCGCCGGACAAAACACTGAAGCTTTCTTT
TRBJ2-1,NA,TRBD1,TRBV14,CASSRDTGGREQFF,TGTGCCAGCAGCCGGGACACAGGGGGTCGTGAGCAGTTCTTC
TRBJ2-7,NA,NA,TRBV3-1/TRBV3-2,CASSPTRQTYEQYF,TGTGCCAGCAGCCCTACCCGACAGACCTACGAGCAGTACTTC